This paragraph covers one TCR beta chain sequence. What it binds is unknown. CD45RO negativity and positive selection for CCR7 defined naive CD8 cells, a population that excluded terminally differentiated effector memory CD45RA+ cells. These data come from a study of shared clonotypes between healthy human individuals. Study-wide results and caveats: Sharing across four donors was highest in naive CD4 (around 5%) and lowest in memory CD8 (about 0.4%).

Methods used by the authors: Sequence data from immunoSEQ were junction-only and lacked quality scores; consequently, filtering differed. Profiled with immunoSEQ multiplex PCR; TCRdb holds only in-frame clones, not every one. The DNA was the basis for D and trimming; V, J and clone size are from that table. Of around 1.9 million clones listed, more than 85% were seen once; the top ten hold 1.7%. V was cut by 4 bases and J by 4 bases, with 14 bases left in between. Germline loops: CDR1 MGHDK, CDR2 SYGVNS. The CDR3 length is 15 residues. This chain links TRBV25-1 with TRBJ2-1, with D uncertain. Sequences were obtained from naive CD8+ T cells from PBMCs. This receptor was obtained from a man in his late teens or twenties in good health. Some clones in this sample may be carry-over from other donors' samples. The CDR3 bases are TGTGCCAGCAGTGCCCCCAGAGCCCGATACAATGAGCAGTTCTTC. The encoded protein is CASSAPRARYNEQFF.